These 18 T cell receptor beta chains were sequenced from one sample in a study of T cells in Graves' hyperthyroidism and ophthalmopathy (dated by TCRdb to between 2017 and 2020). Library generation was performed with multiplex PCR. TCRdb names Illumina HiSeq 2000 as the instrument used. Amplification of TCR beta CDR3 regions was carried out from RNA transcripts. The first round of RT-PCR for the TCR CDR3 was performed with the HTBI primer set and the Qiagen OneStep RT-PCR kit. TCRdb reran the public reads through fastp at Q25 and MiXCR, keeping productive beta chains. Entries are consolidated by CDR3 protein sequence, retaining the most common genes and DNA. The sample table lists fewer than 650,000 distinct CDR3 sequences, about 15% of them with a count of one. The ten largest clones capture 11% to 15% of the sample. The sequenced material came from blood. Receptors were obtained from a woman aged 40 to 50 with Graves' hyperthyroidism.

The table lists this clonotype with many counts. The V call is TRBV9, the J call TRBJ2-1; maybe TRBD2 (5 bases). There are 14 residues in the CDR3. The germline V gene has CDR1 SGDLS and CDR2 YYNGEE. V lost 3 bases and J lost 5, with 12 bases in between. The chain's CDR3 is CASSAASFDNEQFF. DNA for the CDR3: TGTGCCAGCAGCGCGGCTAGCTTCGACAATGAGCAGTTCTTC.

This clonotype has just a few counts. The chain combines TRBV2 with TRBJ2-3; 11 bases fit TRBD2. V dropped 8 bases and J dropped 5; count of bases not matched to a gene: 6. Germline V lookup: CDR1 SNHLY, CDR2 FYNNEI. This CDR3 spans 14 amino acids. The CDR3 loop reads CASQGTSGLDTQYF. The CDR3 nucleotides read TGTGCCAGCCAGGGGACTAGCGGACTAGATACGCAGTATTTT.

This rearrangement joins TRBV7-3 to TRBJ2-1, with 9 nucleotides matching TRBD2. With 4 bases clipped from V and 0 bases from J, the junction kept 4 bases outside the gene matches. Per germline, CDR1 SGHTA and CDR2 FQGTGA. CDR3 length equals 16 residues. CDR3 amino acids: CASSSNSGSSYNEQFF. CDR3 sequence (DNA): TGTGCCAGCAGCTCGAATAGCGGGAGCTCCTACAATGAGCAGTTCTTC.

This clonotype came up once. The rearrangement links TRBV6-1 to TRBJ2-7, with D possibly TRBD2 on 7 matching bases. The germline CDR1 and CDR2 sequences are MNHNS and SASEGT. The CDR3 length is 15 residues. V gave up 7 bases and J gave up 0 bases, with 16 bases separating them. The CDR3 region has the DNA TGTGCCAGCACCTCCCAAGGGGGGGGCTCCTACGAGCAGTACTTC. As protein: CASTSQGGGSYEQYF.

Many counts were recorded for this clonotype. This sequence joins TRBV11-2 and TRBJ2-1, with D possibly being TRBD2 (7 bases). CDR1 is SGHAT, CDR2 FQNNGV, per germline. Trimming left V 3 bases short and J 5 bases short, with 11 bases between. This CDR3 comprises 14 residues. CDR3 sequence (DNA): TGTGCCAGCAGCTTTAGGGGGAGGGACAATGAGCAGTTCTTC. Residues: CASSFRGRDNEQFF.

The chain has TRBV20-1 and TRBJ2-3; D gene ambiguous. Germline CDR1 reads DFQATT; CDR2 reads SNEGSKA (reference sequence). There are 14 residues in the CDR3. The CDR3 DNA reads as TGCAGCGTTTTAAGGGAAATTTCCCCAGATACGCAGTATTTT. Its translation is CSVLREISPDTQYF.

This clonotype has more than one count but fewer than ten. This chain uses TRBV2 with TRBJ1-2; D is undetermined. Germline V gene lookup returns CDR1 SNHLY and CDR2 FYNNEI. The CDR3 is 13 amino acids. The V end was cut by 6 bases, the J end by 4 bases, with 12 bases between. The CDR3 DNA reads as TGTGCCAGCAGGGGAGACCGGTCCTATGGCTACACCTTC. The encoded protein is CASRGDRSYGYTF. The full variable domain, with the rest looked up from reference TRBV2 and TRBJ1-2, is EPEVTQTPSHQVTQMGQEVILRCVPISNHLYFYWYRQILGQKVEFLVSFYNNEISEKSEIFDDQFSVERPDGSNFTLKIRSTKLEDSAMYFCASRGDRSYGYTFGSGTRLTVV.

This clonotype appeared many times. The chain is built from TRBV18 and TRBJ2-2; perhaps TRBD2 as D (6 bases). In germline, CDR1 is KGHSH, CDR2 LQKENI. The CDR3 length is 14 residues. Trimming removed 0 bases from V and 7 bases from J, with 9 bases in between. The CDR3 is CASSPPGLGGELFF. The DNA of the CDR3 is TGTGCCAGCTCACCACCGGGACTCGGCGGGGAGCTGTTTTTT. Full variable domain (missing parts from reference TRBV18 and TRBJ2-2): NAGVMQNPRHLVRRRGQEARLRCSPMKGHSHVYWYRQLPEEGLKFMVYLQKENIIDESGMPKERFSAEFPKEGPSILRIQQVVRGDSAAYFCASSPPGLGGELFFGEGSRLTVL.

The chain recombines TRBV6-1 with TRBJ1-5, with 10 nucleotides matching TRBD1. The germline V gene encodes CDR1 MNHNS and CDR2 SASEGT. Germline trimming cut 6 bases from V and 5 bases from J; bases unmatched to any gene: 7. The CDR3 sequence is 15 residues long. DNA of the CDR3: TGTGCCAGCAGCTCGGACAGGGGGGGGGATCAGCCCCAGCATTTT. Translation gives CASSSDRGGDQPQHF.

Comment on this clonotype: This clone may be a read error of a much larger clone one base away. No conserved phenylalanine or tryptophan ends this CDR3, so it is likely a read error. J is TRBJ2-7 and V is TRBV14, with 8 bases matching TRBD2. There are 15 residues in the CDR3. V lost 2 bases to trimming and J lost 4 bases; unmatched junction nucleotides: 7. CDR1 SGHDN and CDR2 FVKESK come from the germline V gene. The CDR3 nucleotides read TGTGCCAGCAGCCAATTGTGGCGGGGGGCATACGAGCAGTACTTA. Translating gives CASSQLWRGAYEQYL.

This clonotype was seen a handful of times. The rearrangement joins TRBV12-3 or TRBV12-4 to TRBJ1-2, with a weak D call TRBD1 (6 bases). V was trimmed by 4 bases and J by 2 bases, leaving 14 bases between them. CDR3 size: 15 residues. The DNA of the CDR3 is TGTGCCAGCAGTTGGCCCACAGGGTCAAACTATGGCTACACCTTC. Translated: CASSWPTGSNYGYTF.

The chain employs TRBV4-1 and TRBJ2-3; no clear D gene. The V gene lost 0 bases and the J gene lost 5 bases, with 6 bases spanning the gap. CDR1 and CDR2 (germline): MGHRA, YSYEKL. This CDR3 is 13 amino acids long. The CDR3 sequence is CASSQELIDTQYF. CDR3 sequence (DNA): TGCGCCAGCAGCCAAGAACTGATAGATACGCAGTATTTT.

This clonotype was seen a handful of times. CDR3 nucleotides: TGTGCCAGTAGTACTGGACAGGGTAGGGCAGATACGCAGTATTTT. Amino acids: CASSTGQGRADTQYF. This rearrangement joins TRBV19 to TRBJ2-3; 8 bases agree with TRBD1. CDR3 length: 15 residues. Germline V lookup: CDR1 LNHDA, CDR2 SQIVND (reference sequence). V gave up 4 bases and J gave up 4 bases; unmatched junction bases: 7. The complete variable domain, with remaining parts taken from reference TRBV19 and TRBJ2-3, reads DGGITQSPKYLFRKEGQNVTLSCEQNLNHDAMYWYRQDPGQGLRLIYYSQIVNDFQKGDIAEGYSVSREKKESFPLTVTSAQKNPTAFYLCASSTGQGRADTQYFGPGTRLTVL.

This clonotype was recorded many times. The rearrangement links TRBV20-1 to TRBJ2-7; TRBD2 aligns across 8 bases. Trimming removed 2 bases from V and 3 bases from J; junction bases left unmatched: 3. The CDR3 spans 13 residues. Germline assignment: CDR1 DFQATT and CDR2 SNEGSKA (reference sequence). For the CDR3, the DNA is TGCAGTGCTAGAACAGCGGGAGTCTACGAGCAGTACTTC. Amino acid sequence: CSARTAGVYEQYF.

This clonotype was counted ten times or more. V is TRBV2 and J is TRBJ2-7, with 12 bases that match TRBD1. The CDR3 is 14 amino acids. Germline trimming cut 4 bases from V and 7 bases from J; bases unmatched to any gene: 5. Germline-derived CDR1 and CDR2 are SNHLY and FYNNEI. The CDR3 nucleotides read TGTGCCAGCAGTGGGGGACAGGGGGCTGATGAGCAGTACTTC. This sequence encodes CASSGGQGADEQYF.

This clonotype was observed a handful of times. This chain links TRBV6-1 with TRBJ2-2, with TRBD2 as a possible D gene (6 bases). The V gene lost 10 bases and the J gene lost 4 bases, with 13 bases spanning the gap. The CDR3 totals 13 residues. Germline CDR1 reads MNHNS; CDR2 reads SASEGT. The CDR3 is CAIERVSTGELFF. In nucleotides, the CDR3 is TGTGCCATCGAGCGGGTGTCCACCGGGGAGCTGTTTTTT.

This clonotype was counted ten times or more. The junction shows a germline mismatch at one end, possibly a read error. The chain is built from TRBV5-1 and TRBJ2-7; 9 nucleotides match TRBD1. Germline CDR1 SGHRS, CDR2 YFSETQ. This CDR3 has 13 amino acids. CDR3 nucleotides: TGTGCCAGCAGTTTACAGGGGGCTTACGAGCAGTACTTC. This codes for CASSLQGAYEQYF.

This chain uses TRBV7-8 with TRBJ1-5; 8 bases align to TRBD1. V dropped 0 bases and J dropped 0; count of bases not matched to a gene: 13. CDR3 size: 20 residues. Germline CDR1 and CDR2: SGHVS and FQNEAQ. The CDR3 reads CASSLAQFDRGSYSNQPQHF. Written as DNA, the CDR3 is TGTGCCAGCAGCTTAGCCCAGTTCGACAGGGGTTCCTATAGCAATCAGCCCCAGCATTTT.